The source of this T cell receptor beta chain is a study of blood T cell repertoires in COVID-19. Study-level information: The United States, Italy and Spain provided the acute and convalescent COVID-19 samples. The cDNA or gDNA used as material had been derived from T cells, B-cell-depleted T cells, or PBMCs.

Authors' analysis steps: Reference gene primer amplification in the assay estimated nucleated cell counts. The data were produced by immunoSEQ multiplex PCR, yet TCRdb's version contains in-frame clones alone and is incomplete. V, J and clone size were drawn from that table, and D and trimming were deduced from the DNA. The profile shows around 130,000 clones, around 83% of them singletons. Germline CDR1 reads SGHRS; CDR2 reads YFSETQ. The CDR3 loop spans 15 amino acids. The V end was cut by 3 bases, the J end by 5 bases, with 14 bases between. J is TRBJ1-4 and V is TRBV5-1; possible D gene TRBD1, 6 bases. The source material was peripheral blood. The TCR was taken from a woman between 50 and 59 years old with acute or convalescent COVID-19. The CDR3 here is CASSSLTGLNEKLFF. The CDR3 bases are TGCGCCAGCAGCTCGCTTACAGGGTTAAATGAAAAACTGTTTTTT.